This TCR beta chain was retrieved from a study of T cell repertoires in cytomegalovirus infection. Study overall: CMV epitopes used comprised recently identified HLA-C-restricted ones and well-studied HLA-B-restricted ones. Public TCR beta signatures marked donors with CMV infection and the matching HLA.

This clonotype has a handful of counts. Its cognate antigen is unknown. TCRdb recomputed calls from the reads with MiXCR, one row per CDR3 protein. The sample carries hundreds of thousands of distinct CDR3 sequences, about 30% recorded once. Study-wide points: CMV-specific TCR beta clonotypes restricted by HLA-C were the ones dominating the ex vivo response.

V lost 4 bases to trimming and J lost 4 bases, with 13 bases between them. This CDR3 contains 14 residues. This chain links TRBV12-3 or TRBV12-4 with TRBJ1-2, with D possibly TRBD1 on 6 matching bases. This TCR was recovered from a human donor in good health (CMV status not recorded). Some clones in this sample may be carry-over from other donors' samples. Sequencing was performed on cultured PBMCs, taken from culture after CMV antigen stimulation. CDR3 sequence: CASSSTGMGYGYTF. Written as DNA, the CDR3 is TGTGCCAGCAGTTCCACAGGGATGGGCTATGGCTACACCTTC.